The 2 T cell receptor beta chains below were found in one sample sequenced in a study of breast tumors, draining lymph nodes, adjacent tissues. Each CDR3 protein gets one entry after TCRdb re-called the multiplex PCR reads with MiXCR. The table records about 15,000 distinct CDR3 sequences, less than 70% of them present only once. Sequencing was performed on tumor-adjacent breast tissue. The receptors shown here come from a female donor with breast cancer. Some clones in this sample may be carry-over from other donors' samples.

This chain joins TRBV20-1 and TRBJ2-2, with D unresolved. Germline loops: CDR1 DFQATT, CDR2 SNEGSKA (reference sequence). The CDR3 has 14 residues. Trimming stripped 3 bases from V and 3 bases from J, with 11 bases between. The CDR3 here is CSASSGRHTGELFF. As DNA, the CDR3 is TGCAGTGCTAGCTCTGGTCGCCACACCGGGGAGCTGTTTTTT.

This clonotype is judged medium-sized. This rearrangement joins TRBV4-2 to TRBJ1-2; 10 nucleotides agree with TRBD1. CDR1 and CDR2 (germline): LGHNA, YNFKEQ. V was clipped by 1 base and J by 8 bases; unmatched bases: 4. This CDR3 is 14 amino acids long. Written as DNA, the CDR3 is TGTGCCAGCAGCCAAGGACAGGGGGCGGAAGGCTACACCTTC. This sequence encodes CASSQGQGAEGYTF.